The following is a T cell receptor (beta chain) sequence with its context. Antigen: not known. The data derive from a study of blood T cells in healthy people across ages. Study findings and constraints: Fewer expanded clones and more diversity marked long-lived versus aged donors.

This CDR3 is built from 14 residues. V lost 0 bases to trimming and J lost 5 bases; unmatched junction nucleotides: 3. From germline, CDR1 is GTSNPN and CDR2 SVGIG (reference sequence). The extraction recovered at least 5 micrograms of total RNA per sample. For the second PCR, which ran for 7 to 11 cycles, a sample-barcoded 5' primer and a J-beta primer mix were used. MiXCR, run by TCRdb on the 5' RACE reads, gives a single entry per CDR3 protein. This table has approximately 850,000 distinct CDR3 sequences, under 45% appearing once. V gene TRBV30 combines with J gene TRBJ2-3; TRBD1 matches 9 bases. What was sequenced was blood. This receptor was taken from a man aged 55 to 69 in good health. The CDR3 region is CAWSVQGAGDTQYF. The CDR3 DNA follows: TGTGCCTGGAGTGTACAGGGGGCTGGAGATACGCAGTATTTT.